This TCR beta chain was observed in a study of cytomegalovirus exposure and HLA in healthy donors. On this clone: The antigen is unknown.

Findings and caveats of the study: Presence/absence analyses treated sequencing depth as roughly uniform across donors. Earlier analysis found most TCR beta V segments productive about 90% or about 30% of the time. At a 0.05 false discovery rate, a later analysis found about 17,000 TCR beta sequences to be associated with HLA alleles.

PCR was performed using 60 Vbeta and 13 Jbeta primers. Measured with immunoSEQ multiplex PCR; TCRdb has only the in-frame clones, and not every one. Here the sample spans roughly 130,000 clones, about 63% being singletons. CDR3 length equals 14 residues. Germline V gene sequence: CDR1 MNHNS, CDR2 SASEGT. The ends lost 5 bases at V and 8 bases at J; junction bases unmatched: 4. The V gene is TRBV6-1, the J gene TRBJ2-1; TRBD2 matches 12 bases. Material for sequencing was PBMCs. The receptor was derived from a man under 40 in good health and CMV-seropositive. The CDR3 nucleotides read TGTGCCAGCAGTACTCTAGCGGGGGGGTATGAGCAGTTCTTC. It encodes CASSTLAGGYEQFF.